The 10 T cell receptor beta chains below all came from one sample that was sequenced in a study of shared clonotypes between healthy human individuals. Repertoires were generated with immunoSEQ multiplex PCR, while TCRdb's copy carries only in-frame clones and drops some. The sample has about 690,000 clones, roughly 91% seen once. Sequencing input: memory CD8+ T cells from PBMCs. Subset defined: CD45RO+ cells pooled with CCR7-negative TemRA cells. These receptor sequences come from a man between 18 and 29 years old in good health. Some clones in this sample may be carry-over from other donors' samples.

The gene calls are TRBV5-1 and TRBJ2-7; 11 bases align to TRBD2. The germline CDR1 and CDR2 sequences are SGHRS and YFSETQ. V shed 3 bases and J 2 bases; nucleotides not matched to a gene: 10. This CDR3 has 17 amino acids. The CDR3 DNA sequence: TGCGCCAGCAGCTCACACCCGACTAGCGGGAAGCCCTACGAGCAGTACTTC. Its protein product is CASSSHPTSGKPYEQYF.

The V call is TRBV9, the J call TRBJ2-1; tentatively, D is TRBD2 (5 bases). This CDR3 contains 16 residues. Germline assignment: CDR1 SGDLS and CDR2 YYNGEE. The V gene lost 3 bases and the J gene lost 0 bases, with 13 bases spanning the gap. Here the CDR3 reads CASSGQTGSSYNEQFF. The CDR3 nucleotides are TGTGCCAGCAGCGGCCAGACTGGGAGCTCCTACAATGAGCAGTTCTTC. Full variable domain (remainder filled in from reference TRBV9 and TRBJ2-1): DSGVTQTPKHLITATGQRVTLRCSPRSGDLSVYWYQQSLDQGLQFLIQYYNGEERAKGNILERFSAQQFPDLHSELNLSSLELGDSALYFCASSGQTGSSYNEQFFGPGTRLTVL.

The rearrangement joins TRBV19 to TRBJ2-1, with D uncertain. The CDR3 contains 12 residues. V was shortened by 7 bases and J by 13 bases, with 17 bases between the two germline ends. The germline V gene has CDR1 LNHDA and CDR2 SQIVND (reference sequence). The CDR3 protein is CASIEERGLQFF. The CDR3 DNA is TGTGCCAGTATCGAGGAGCGAGGCCTTCAGTTCTTC.

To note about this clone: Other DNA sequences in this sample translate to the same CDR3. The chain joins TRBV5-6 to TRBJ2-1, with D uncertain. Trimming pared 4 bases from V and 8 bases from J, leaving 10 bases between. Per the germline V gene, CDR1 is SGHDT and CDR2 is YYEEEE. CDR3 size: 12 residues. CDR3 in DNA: TGTGCCAGCAGCCTCCCCGGAGATGAGCAGTTCTTC. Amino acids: CASSLPGDEQFF.

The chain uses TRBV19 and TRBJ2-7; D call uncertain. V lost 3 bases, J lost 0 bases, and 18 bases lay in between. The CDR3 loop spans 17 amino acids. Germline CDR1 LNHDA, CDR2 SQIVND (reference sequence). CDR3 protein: CASSILGRPSASYEQYF. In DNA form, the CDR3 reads TGTGCCAGTAGTATTTTGGGCCGGCCAAGCGCCTCCTACGAGCAGTACTTC.

The CDR3 nucleotides are TGTGCCAGCAGCTCGACGCGAGGGAACACTGAAGCTTTCTTT. It encodes CASSSTRGNTEAFF. V usage is TRBV7-2 and J usage is TRBJ1-1; no definite D call. The CDR3 spans 14 residues. Germline-derived CDR1 and CDR2 are SGHTA and FQGNSA. Trimming shortened V by 4 bases and J by 1 base, and 10 bases separated the two germline ends. Full variable domain (remainder filled in from reference TRBV7-2 and TRBJ1-1): GAGVSQSPSNKVTEKGKDVELRCDPISGHTALYWYRQSLGQGLEFLIYFQGNSAPDKSGLPSDRFSAERTGGSVSTLTIQRTQQEDSAVYLCASSSTRGNTEAFFGQGTRLTVV.

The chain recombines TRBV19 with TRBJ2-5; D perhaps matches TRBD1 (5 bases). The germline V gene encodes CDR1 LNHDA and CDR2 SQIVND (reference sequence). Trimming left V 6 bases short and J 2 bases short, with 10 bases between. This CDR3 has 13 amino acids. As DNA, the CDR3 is TGTGCCAGTAGGGCGCAGGGACAAGAGACCCAGTACTTC. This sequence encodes CASRAQGQETQYF.

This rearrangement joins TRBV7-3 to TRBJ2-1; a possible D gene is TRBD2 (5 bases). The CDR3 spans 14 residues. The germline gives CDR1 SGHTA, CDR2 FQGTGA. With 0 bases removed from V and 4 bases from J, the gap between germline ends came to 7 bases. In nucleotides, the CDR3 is TGTGCCAGCAGCTTAACGGGCGGGTACAATGAGCAGTTCTTC. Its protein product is CASSLTGGYNEQFF.

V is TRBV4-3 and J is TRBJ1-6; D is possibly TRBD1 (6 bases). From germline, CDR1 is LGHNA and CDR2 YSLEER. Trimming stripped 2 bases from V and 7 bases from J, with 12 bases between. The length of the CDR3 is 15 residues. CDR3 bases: TGCGCCAGCAGCCAACGTTACAGGGCGAATTCACCCCTCCACTTT. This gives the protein CASSQRYRANSPLHF.

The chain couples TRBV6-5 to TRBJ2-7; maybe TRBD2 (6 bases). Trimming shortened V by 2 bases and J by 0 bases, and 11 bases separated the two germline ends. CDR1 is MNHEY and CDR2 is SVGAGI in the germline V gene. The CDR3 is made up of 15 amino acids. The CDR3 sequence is CASSYGPGLSYEQYF. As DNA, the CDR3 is TGTGCCAGCAGTTACGGGCCGGGACTCTCCTACGAGCAGTACTTC.